A single sample is the source of the 27 T cell receptor beta chains below, sequenced in a study of blood T cells in healthy people across ages. Next came a second PCR, run for about 7 to 12 cycles, which used a sample-barcoded 5' primer along with a J-beta primer mix. TCRdb re-derived calls from the 5' RACE reads in MiXCR, one entry per CDR3 protein. Here the sample spans roughly 1.9 million distinct CDR3 sequences, around 42% being singletons. Sequenced material: blood. The receptors originated from a human donor in good health.

This sequence joins TRBV7-2 and TRBJ1-5; D unclear. The CDR3 runs to 13 residues. Germline loops: CDR1 SGHTA, CDR2 FQGNSA. V was shortened by 5 bases and J by 9 bases, with 14 bases between the two germline ends. The CDR3 is CASSTPGKAPQHF. The DNA of the CDR3 is TGTGCCAGCAGCACTCCGGGGAAGGCGCCCCAGCATTTT.

This clonotype was seen at least ten times. The chain employs TRBV9 and TRBJ1-2; no clear D. The CDR3 runs 14 residues. The germline gives CDR1 SGDLS, CDR2 YYNGEE. Trimming pared 2 bases from V and 8 bases from J, leaving 16 bases between. CDR3 sequence: CASSVGGISDGYTF. DNA of the CDR3: TGTGCCAGCAGCGTTGGAGGGATTAGCGACGGCTACACCTTC. Drawing the rest from reference TRBV9 and TRBJ1-2, the complete variable domain is DSGVTQTPKHLITATGQRVTLRCSPRSGDLSVYWYQQSLDQGLQFLIQYYNGEERAKGNILERFSAQQFPDLHSELNLSSLELGDSALYFCASSVGGISDGYTFGSGTRLTVV.

The rearrangement links TRBV20-1 to TRBJ2-7; D may be TRBD1 (6 bases). This CDR3 is 11 amino acids long. Germline V gene lookup returns CDR1 DFQATT and CDR2 SNEGSKA (reference sequence). The V and J ends lost 7 bases and 4 bases respectively, with 11 bases between them. The CDR3 DNA is TGCAGTGGGACAGACTTTTACGAGCAGTACTTC. Translation: CSGTDFYEQYF.

The J gene is TRBJ2-5, the V gene TRBV12-3 or TRBV12-4; 10 bases line up with TRBD1. The CDR3 sequence is 15 residues long. The ends lost 6 bases at V and 5 bases at J; junction bases unmatched: 9. The CDR3 sequence: CASSRQGASSETQYF. The CDR3 DNA reads TGTGCCAGCAGCAGACAGGGGGCTTCATCGGAGACCCAGTACTTC.

This clonotype has more than one count but fewer than ten. Here the CDR3 DNA reads TGCAGCGTTGAAGGGGGGACTAGCGGTTACCAAGAGACCCAGTACTTC. Protein product: CSVEGGTSGYQETQYF. This chain connects TRBV29-1 to TRBJ2-5; 11 nucleotides match TRBD2. The CDR3 is 16 amino acids. Germline V gene lookup returns CDR1 SQVTM and CDR2 ANQGSEA. V was clipped by 1 base and J by 0 bases; unmatched bases: 4.

This clonotype occurred a few times. The chain links TRBV5-1 to TRBJ2-5; 15 bases map to TRBD2. CDR1 is SGHRS and CDR2 is YFSETQ in the germline V gene. The J segment lost 3 bases and the V segment lost 1 base, leaving 13 bases of the junction unmatched. This CDR3 is built from 20 residues. The CDR3 nucleotides read TGCGCCAGCAGCTTGTGGGCCCCGGGGACTAGCGGGGGGCTCGAAGAGACCCAGTACTTC. It translates to CASSLWAPGTSGGLEETQYF.

Remarks on this clonotype: A read error is possible here, since a much larger clone lies one base away. The CDR3 nucleotides read TGCAGTGCTAGAGAGGCCGGGGATAGCTCCTACGAGCAGTACTTC. Its protein is CSAREAGDSSYEQYF. The chain combines TRBV20-1 with TRBJ2-7; TRBD2 is a possible D gene (5 bases). The germline V gene encodes CDR1 DFQATT and CDR2 SNEGSKA (reference sequence). V lost 0 bases to trimming and J lost 0 bases, with 12 bases between them. This CDR3 has 15 amino acids.

This sequence joins TRBV7-2 and TRBJ1-4; no definite D call. The CDR3 runs to 16 residues. The V gene lost 4 bases and the J gene lost 7 bases, with 19 bases spanning the gap. Germline CDR1 is SGHTA and CDR2 is FQGNSA. CDR3 loop: CASSSANVRAGEKLFF. DNA of the CDR3: TGTGCCAGCAGCTCAGCGAACGTGAGGGCTGGTGAAAAACTGTTTTTT.

The gene calls are TRBV3-1 and TRBJ2-4; 7 nucleotides align to TRBD1. TRBJ2-7 explains the end of the DNA better; the J call may be wrong. Germline loops: CDR1 LGHDT, CDR2 YNNKEL (reference sequence). CDR3 length: 15 amino acids. The CDR3 loop reads CASSHRQGPAYEQYF. The CDR3 DNA reads TGTGCCAGCAGCCACAGACAGGGCCCCGCCTACGAGCAGTACTTC.

The table lists this clonotype with many counts. This chain connects TRBV7-9 to TRBJ1-2; the D is unclear. The CDR3 totals 14 residues. Germline CDR1 SEHNR, CDR2 FQNEAQ (reference sequence). Trimming stripped 3 bases from V and 8 bases from J, with 16 bases between. The CDR3 loop is CASSLLLGSLGYTF. DNA for the CDR3: TGTGCCAGCAGCTTGTTGCTGGGATCGTTGGGCTACACCTTC. The full variable domain, with the rest looked up from reference TRBV7-9 and TRBJ1-2, is DTGVSQNPRHKITKRGQNVTFRCDPISEHNRLYWYRQTLGQGPEFLTYFQNEAQLEKSRLLSDRFSAERPKGSFSTLEIQRTEQGDSAMYLCASSLLLGSLGYTFGSGTRLTVV.

The rearrangement links TRBV15 to TRBJ1-1; no clear D gene. V was clipped by 1 base and J by 10 bases, with 13 bases between them. This CDR3 region has 13 residues. CDR1 is LNHNV and CDR2 is YYDKDF in the germline V gene (reference sequence). The chain's CDR3 is CATSRGYTMGAFF. The CDR3 nucleotides are TGTGCCACCAGCAGAGGCTACACTATGGGAGCTTTCTTT. Supplemented by reference TRBV15 and TRBJ1-1, the full variable domain reads DAMVIQNPRYQVTQFGKPVTLSCSQTLNHNVMYWYQQKSSQAPKLLFHYYDKDFNNEADTPDNFQSRRPNTSFCFLDIRSPGLGDTAMYLCATSRGYTMGAFFGQGTRLTVV.

This chain links TRBV20-1 with TRBJ1-2; maybe TRBD1 (6 bases). Germline V gene lookup returns CDR1 DFQATT and CDR2 SNEGSKA (reference sequence). Trimming took 5 bases from V and 5 from J, leaving 12 bases between them. The CDR3 contains 12 residues. The CDR3 sequence is CSALDRRYGYTF. The CDR3 coding sequence is TGCAGTGCTCTTGACAGGCGGTATGGCTACACCTTC.

This clonotype came up a few times. A much bigger clone sits one base away, suggesting this may be a read error. This sequence joins TRBV11-2 and TRBJ2-1, with 10 nucleotides matching TRBD2. Per germline, CDR1 SGHAT and CDR2 FQNNGV. The CDR3 extends over 15 amino acids. The CDR3: CAGSPVYSGGNEQFF. CDR3 nucleotide sequence: TGTGCCGGCAGCCCCGTTTATAGCGGGGGGAATGAGCAGTTCTTC.

The chain joins TRBV10-3 to TRBJ2-7; 12 bases are a match to TRBD1. V dropped 4 bases and J dropped 5; count of bases not matched to a gene: 3. Germline CDR1 and CDR2: ENHRY and SYGVKD. There are 14 residues in the CDR3. CDR3 sequence: CAISGDRGRDEQYF. In DNA, the CDR3 is TGTGCCATCAGTGGGGACAGGGGGCGTGACGAGCAGTACTTC.

This clonotype appeared a few times. This chain joins TRBV7-9 and TRBJ1-2, with D unresolved. Trimming pared 0 bases from V and 8 bases from J, leaving 16 bases between. The CDR3 totals 15 residues. Germline V gene data show CDR1 as SEHNR and CDR2 as FQNEAQ (reference sequence). The CDR3 is CASSLARAALPGYTF. The CDR3 region has the DNA TGTGCCAGCAGCTTAGCACGGGCGGCCCTGCCCGGCTACACCTTC.

This clonotype was counted only a few times. CDR3 sequence reads: CATFDYEWDTQYF. The CDR3 coding sequence is TGCGCCACCTTCGACTATGAATGGGATACGCAGTATTTT. The chain links TRBV4-1 to TRBJ2-3, with a weak D call TRBD2 (5 bases). Germline V gene data show CDR1 as MGHRA and CDR2 as YSYEKL. Trimming pared 10 bases from V and 6 bases from J, leaving 17 bases between. This CDR3 contains 13 residues.

The CDR3 DNA follows: TGTGCCAGCAGCGTAGCAGGGAGTGGAGCTTTCTTT. This codes for CASSVAGSGAFF. The rearrangement joins TRBV9 to TRBJ1-1, with D possibly being TRBD1 (5 bases). The V gene lost 0 bases and the J gene lost 10 bases, with 10 bases spanning the gap. The CDR3 extends over 12 amino acids. CDR1 is SGDLS, CDR2 YYNGEE, per germline.

The chain joins TRBV27 to TRBJ2-7; 7 nucleotides line up with TRBD1. Germline V gives CDR1 MNHEY, CDR2 SMNVEV (reference sequence). The CDR3 has 14 amino acids. J gave up 0 bases and V 8 bases, and 7 bases lay outside the gene matches. The CDR3 nucleotides are TGTGCCAGCGGAGGACAGGAGAGCTCCTACGAGCAGTACTTC. It codes for CASGGQESSYEQYF.

This rearrangement joins TRBV9 to TRBJ1-2; tentative D call: TRBD1 (5 bases). The V end lost 4 bases, the J end lost 6 bases, and 19 bases lay between the germline ends. Germline V gene lookup returns CDR1 SGDLS and CDR2 YYNGEE. The CDR3 extends over 15 amino acids. The CDR3 spells CASSPIHGAGHGYTF. The CDR3 bases are TGTGCCAGCAGCCCCATCCATGGGGCAGGGCATGGCTACACCTTC.

This clonotype was seen at least ten times. The J gene is TRBJ2-1, the V gene TRBV15; 9 bases map to TRBD1. Trimming cost V 5 bases and J 5 bases; bases outside gene matches: 7. In germline, CDR1 is LNHNV, CDR2 YYDKDF (reference sequence). The CDR3 has 15 residues. The CDR3 loop reads CATSAGTGFDNEQFF. DNA for the CDR3: TGTGCCACCAGCGCGGGGACAGGGTTTGACAATGAGCAGTTCTTC.

This rearrangement joins TRBV20-1 to TRBJ2-1, with 8 bases that match TRBD1. CDR3 length: 15 amino acids. After removal of 5 bases from V and 3 bases from J, the junction contained 9 bases not matched to a gene. Germline V gene lookup returns CDR1 DFQATT and CDR2 SNEGSKA (reference sequence). CDR3 residues: CSARTGLGYYNEQFF. The CDR3 DNA is TGCAGTGCTCGGACAGGGTTGGGTTACTACAATGAGCAGTTCTTC.

Regarding this clonotype: Just one base apart from a much larger clone, this may be a read error. This sequence joins TRBV7-2 and TRBJ2-5; D is uncertain. The germline gives CDR1 SGHTA, CDR2 FQGNSA. The CDR3 contains 13 residues. V gave up 0 bases and J gave up 11 bases, with 13 bases separating them. The CDR3 nucleotides read TGTGCCAGCAGCTTAGCGCTTTACAATGAGCAGTACTTC. This codes for CASSLALYNEQYF.

Turning to this clonotype: Relative to the germline gene, one junction end is altered; a read error may explain this. This chain links TRBV7-6 with TRBJ2-6; 8 bases map to TRBD2. This CDR3 spans 14 amino acids. Germline lookup yields CDR1 SGHVS and CDR2 FNYEAQ. The CDR3 protein is CASSLARGANALTF. For the CDR3, the DNA is TGTGCCAGCAGCTTAGCGCGGGGGGCCAACGCCCTGACTTTC.

Points on this clonotype: Possible read error: a much larger clone is one base away. The CDR3 nucleotides read TGCAGCGTTAGGGACAGTGAAGACGAGCAGTACTTC. It codes for CSVRDSEDEQYF. The chain links TRBV29-1 to TRBJ2-7, with 7 bases that match TRBD1. V lost 5 bases and J lost 5; bases outside the gene matches: 6. The CDR3 consists of 12 residues. Germline V gene lookup returns CDR1 SQVTM and CDR2 ANQGSEA.

This clonotype has only a few counts. The chain is built from TRBV24-1 and TRBJ1-2; TRBD1 is a possible D gene (5 bases). CDR1 KGHDR and CDR2 SFDVKD come from the germline V gene. The CDR3 is made up of 12 amino acids. Trimming cost V 9 bases and J 1 base, with 8 bases left between them. In nucleotides, the CDR3 is TGTGCCACCTCAGACAGTAACTATGGCTACACCTTC. Translated, it gives CATSDSNYGYTF.

The V gene is TRBV9, the J gene TRBJ2-1; 9 nucleotides agree with TRBD1. The germline gives CDR1 SGDLS, CDR2 YYNGEE. CDR3 size: 17 residues. The V segment lost 3 bases and the J segment 7 bases; nucleotides outside the gene matches: 14. The CDR3 DNA reads TGTGCCAGCAGCGAGAGGGAAGGGACAGGGAGGTGGAATGAGCAGTTCTTC. It encodes CASSEREGTGRWNEQFF.

V is TRBV12-3 or TRBV12-4 and J is TRBJ1-5, with D unresolved. V lost 3 bases and J lost 5, with 11 bases in between. The CDR3 runs 14 residues. This CDR3 reads CASSFGQNYQPQHF. The CDR3 nucleotides read TGTGCCAGCAGTTTTGGGCAGAATTATCAGCCCCAGCATTTT.